The text below deals with one TCR beta chain. Its specificity is unknown. At the time of active disease, bone marrow was collected from every patient. The CDR3 covers 16 residues. Germline assignment: CDR1 KGHDR and CDR2 SFDVKD. The germline V and J ends were trimmed by 3 bases and 2 bases, with 13 bases remaining between them. This library used roughly 370 ng RNA and molecular barcoded adaptors spanning alpha/delta and beta/gamma chains. MiXCR was run by TCRdb on the reads, yielding one entry per CDR3 protein. The table lists approximately 150,000 distinct CDR3 sequences, around 14% of them singletons. The sample originates from a study of read filtering for tumor transcriptome and immune sequencing. Study information: The cohort had over 16 men and approximately 14 women aged about 45 to 80, mean about 66 years.

Study outcomes and limitations: Even smaller IR-seq throughput identified most shared clonotypes. The sorted CD138-negative fraction was a mixed bone marrow immune population, not purified T cells.

The V gene is TRBV24-1, the J gene TRBJ1-5, with unresolved D. The sample consisted of a population of CD138-negative cells sorted from bone marrow. The TCR comes from a donor at least 40 years old with multiple myeloma. The CDR3 loop reads CATSDGYRRGNQPQHF. The CDR3 DNA sequence: TGTGCCACCAGTGATGGGTACCGAAGGGGCAATCAGCCCCAGCATTTT.